The 20 T cell receptor beta chains below all came from one sample that was sequenced in a study of cytomegalovirus exposure and HLA in healthy donors. Researchers ran the PCR with 60 Vbeta and 13 Jbeta primers. Repertoires were generated with immunoSEQ multiplex PCR, while TCRdb's copy carries only in-frame clones and drops some. The sample lists around 150,000 clones; 68% were seen once. Sequencing was done on a sample of PBMCs. These receptors were taken from a man over 45 in good health and CMV-seronegative.

The chain has TRBV2 and TRBJ2-3; TRBD2 matches at 12 bases. The germline V gene encodes CDR1 SNHLY and CDR2 FYNNEI. The CDR3 runs to 15 residues. Unmatched junction bases numbered 4, after V lost 5 bases and J lost 4 bases. DNA for the CDR3: TGTGCCAGCAGTAATCTAGCGGGGGGGGCAGATACGCAGTATTTT. Translation: CASSNLAGGADTQYF. The full variable domain, its missing parts supplied by reference TRBV2 and TRBJ2-3, is EPEVTQTPSHQVTQMGQEVILRCVPISNHLYFYWYRQILGQKVEFLVSFYNNEISEKSEIFDDQFSVERPDGSNFTLKIRSTKLEDSAMYFCASSNLAGGADTQYFGPGTRLTVL.

The chain couples TRBV2 to TRBJ2-5; 7 nucleotides line up with TRBD2. The CDR3 is 13 residues long. From germline, CDR1 is SNHLY and CDR2 FYNNEI. Trimming at V came to 2 bases and at J to 5 bases, leaving 2 bases not matched to a gene. Here the CDR3 reads CASSERLAETQYF. In DNA form, the CDR3 reads TGTGCCAGCAGTGAAAGACTAGCTGAGACCCAGTACTTC.

This rearrangement joins TRBV2 to TRBJ2-3; TRBD2 matches 8 bases. V shed 3 bases, J shed 5 bases, and the junction held 10 bases outside the gene matches. CDR3 length equals 16 residues. Per germline, CDR1 SNHLY and CDR2 FYNNEI. CDR3 sequence reads: CASSDLPSGPEDTQYF. The CDR3 coding sequence is TGTGCCAGCAGTGACCTTCCTAGCGGGCCTGAAGATACGCAGTATTTT. The variable domain in full, with the rest retrieved from reference TRBV2 and TRBJ2-3, is EPEVTQTPSHQVTQMGQEVILRCVPISNHLYFYWYRQILGQKVEFLVSFYNNEISEKSEIFDDQFSVERPDGSNFTLKIRSTKLEDSAMYFCASSDLPSGPEDTQYFGPGTRLTVL.

The chain links TRBV5-1 to TRBJ1-6; TRBD1 aligns across 8 bases. V trimming: 3 bases; J trimming: 6 bases; junction bases outside the gene matches: 2. The CDR3 extends over 14 amino acids. Per the germline V gene, CDR1 is SGHRS and CDR2 is YFSETQ. CDR3 loop: CASSSDRGNSPLHF. In nucleotides, the CDR3 is TGCGCCAGCAGCTCTGACAGGGGTAATTCACCCCTCCACTTT.

This rearrangement joins TRBV2 to TRBJ2-3, with 9 bases identical to TRBD2. CDR3 length: 17 residues. J was trimmed by 4 bases and V by 6 bases; bases with no gene match: 14. Germline CDR1 reads SNHLY; CDR2 reads FYNNEI. DNA of the CDR3: TGTGCCAGCAGGTCGGGGGCGGGGCGGGGGGGCCCAGATACGCAGTATTTT. Translated: CASRSGAGRGGPDTQYF.

The chain carries TRBV5-1 and TRBJ2-1, with 9 bases lining up with TRBD2. Germline V CDR1 and CDR2: SGHRS, YFSETQ. This CDR3 is built from 15 residues. Unmatched junction bases numbered 1, after V lost 0 bases and J lost 3 bases. As DNA, the CDR3 is TGCGCCAGCAGCTTGGATAGCGGGGGCTACAATGAGCAGTTCTTC. Translating it yields CASSLDSGGYNEQFF.

The chain combines TRBV7-2 with TRBJ1-3; TRBD1 matches at 9 bases. V shed 5 bases and J 3 bases; nucleotides not matched to a gene: 11. Germline CDR1 and CDR2: SGHTA and FQGNSA. CDR3 length: 17 residues. The CDR3 protein is CASSPQVGTGLGNTIYF. In nucleotides, the CDR3 is TGTGCCAGCAGCCCCCAGGTGGGGACAGGGCTTGGAAACACCATATATTTT.

As regards this clone: Other DNA sequences in the sample encode the same CDR3. V is TRBV6-5 and J is TRBJ1-1; TRBD1 aligns across 9 bases. Germline V gene lookup returns CDR1 MNHEY and CDR2 SVGAGI. The CDR3 is 15 residues long. J lost 3 bases, V lost 0 bases, and 2 bases had no gene match. CDR3 coding DNA: TGTGCCAGCAGTTACTCGTGGACAGGGGACACTGAAGCTTTCTTT. Translating gives CASSYSWTGDTEAFF.

In this sample, this clone turned up once. The chain has TRBV7-2 and TRBJ2-7; D possibly corresponds to TRBD1 (5 bases). In germline, CDR1 is SGHTA, CDR2 FQGNSA. Trimming cost V 1 base and J 0 bases, with 16 bases left between them. This CDR3 contains 17 residues. CDR3 nucleotides: TGTGCCAGCAGCTTAGGGGTTAGGGGCAGGGTCTCCTACGAGCAGTACTTC. Encoded protein: CASSLGVRGRVSYEQYF.

In its sample, this clone was seen once. This chain links TRBV7-2 with TRBJ1-1; D is uncertain. The V end was cut by 5 bases, the J end by 5 bases, with 12 bases between. Germline CDR1 reads SGHTA; CDR2 reads FQGNSA. The length of the CDR3 is 13 residues. CDR3 nucleotides: TGTGCCAGCAGCGTGCCGTTCCGGACTGAAGCTTTCTTT. This translates into CASSVPFRTEAFF.

In this sample, this clone turned up once. The chain carries TRBV6-1 and TRBJ1-6; 7 positions agree with TRBD1. This CDR3 comprises 15 residues. The germline V gene encodes CDR1 MNHNS and CDR2 SASEGT. With V trimmed by 0 bases and J by 5 bases, 1 base remained unmatched. CDR3 protein: CASSEAQGDNSPLHF. In DNA, the CDR3 is TGTGCCAGCAGTGAAGCGCAGGGGGATAATTCACCCCTCCACTTT.

The V call is TRBV2, the J call TRBJ1-3; D is ambiguous. The CDR3 loop spans 17 amino acids. V lost 3 bases, J lost 0 bases, and 15 bases lay in between. The germline CDR1 and CDR2 sequences are SNHLY and FYNNEI. CDR3: CASSDMRLSNSGNTIYF. CDR3 in DNA: TGTGCCAGCAGTGATATGCGATTGTCGAACTCTGGAAACACCATATATTTT.

The chain joins TRBV28 to TRBJ2-3; D remains ambiguous. Germline V gene data show CDR1 as MDHEN and CDR2 as SYDVKM. Trimming pared 0 bases from V and 0 bases from J, leaving 7 bases between. This CDR3 has 15 residues. CDR3 DNA sequence: TGTGCCAGCAGTTTATGGGCAGGTAGCACAGATACGCAGTATTTT. It codes for CASSLWAGSTDTQYF.

The V and J genes are TRBV6-1 and TRBJ2-7; the D gene is possibly TRBD2 (7 bases). V was trimmed by 7 bases and J by 3 bases, leaving 19 bases between them. Germline V lookup: CDR1 MNHNS, CDR2 SASEGT. CDR3 size: 15 residues. The CDR3 DNA reads as TGTGCCAGCATCGAAGGGGGGGTTAAAGGCTACGAGCAGTACTTC. It encodes CASIEGGVKGYEQYF.

This clone was picked up a small number of times. The rearrangement joins TRBV6-4 to TRBJ2-4, with D possibly matching TRBD1 (6 bases). The CDR3 spans 14 residues. CDR1 is MRHNA, CDR2 SNTAGT, per germline. Trimming cost V 0 bases and J 9 bases, with 12 bases left between them. The CDR3 spells CASSDSQGWSIQYF. CDR3 nucleotide sequence: TGTGCCAGCAGTGACTCGCAGGGGTGGAGCATTCAGTACTTC.

The chain combines TRBV5-1 with TRBJ1-2, with 9 bases aligning to TRBD1. The CDR3 is 13 residues long. The J segment lost 4 bases and the V segment lost 4 bases, leaving 2 bases of the junction unmatched. CDR1 and CDR2 (germline): SGHRS, YFSETQ. The CDR3 nucleotides are TGCGCCAGCAGCCCACAGGGGGCCTATGGCTACACCTTC. Translation gives CASSPQGAYGYTF.

The chain has TRBV7-8 and TRBJ1-2, with 9 bases identical to TRBD1. The CDR3 is 18 residues long. V was clipped by 0 bases and J by 0 bases; unmatched bases: 8. Germline V lookup: CDR1 SGHVS, CDR2 FQNEAQ. For the CDR3, the DNA is TGTGCCAGCAGCTTAGCATTGGACAGGGGCCGCTCTAACTATGGCTACACCTTC. Its protein product is CASSLALDRGRSNYGYTF.

The V gene is TRBV11-1, the J gene TRBJ2-1, with 10 nucleotides matching TRBD1. CDR1 SGHAT and CDR2 FQDESV come from the germline V gene (reference sequence). The CDR3 runs 14 residues. V shed 3 bases, J shed 5 bases, and the junction held 1 base outside the gene matches. For the CDR3, the DNA is TGTGCCAGCAGCTTCGGGACAGGGGACAATGAGCAGTTCTTC. Its protein is CASSFGTGDNEQFF. The full variable domain, with the rest looked up from reference TRBV11-1 and TRBJ2-1, is EAEVAQSPRYKITEKSQAVAFWCDPISGHATLYWYRQILGQGPELLVQFQDESVVDDSQLPKDRFSAERLKGVDSTLKIQPAELGDSAMYLCASSFGTGDNEQFFGPGTRLTVL.

J is TRBJ1-3 and V is TRBV9; TRBD1 is a possible D gene (5 bases). Germline V gene data show CDR1 as SGDLS and CDR2 as YYNGEE. This CDR3 is built from 16 residues. The V end was cut by 0 bases, the J end by 10 bases, with 20 bases between. CDR3 bases: TGTGCCAGCAGCGTAGCAGACAGCGGAGGGTACCAGACCATATATTTT. Translating it yields CASSVADSGGYQTIYF.

The V call is TRBV6-4, the J call TRBJ2-7; 10 nucleotides align to TRBD2. Per germline, CDR1 MRHNA and CDR2 SNTAGT. J gave up 2 bases and V 4 bases, and 5 bases lay outside the gene matches. The length of the CDR3 is 15 residues. The CDR3 here is CASSVLAGLPYEQYF. Written as DNA, the CDR3 is TGTGCCAGCAGTGTACTAGCGGGGCTTCCCTACGAGCAGTACTTC.